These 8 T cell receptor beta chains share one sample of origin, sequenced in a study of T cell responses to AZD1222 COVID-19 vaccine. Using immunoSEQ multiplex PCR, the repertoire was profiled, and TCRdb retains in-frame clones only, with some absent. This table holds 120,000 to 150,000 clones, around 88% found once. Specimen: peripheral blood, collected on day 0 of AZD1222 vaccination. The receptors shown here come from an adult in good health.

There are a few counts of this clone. The CDR3 DNA sequence: TGTGCCAGCAGTTACTCGAGTAGGGAGTCCTATGGCTACACCTTC. Protein sequence: CASSYSSRESYGYTF. This chain uses TRBV6-5 with TRBJ1-2; no clear D. Germline V gene data show CDR1 as MNHEY and CDR2 as SVGAGI. V was shortened by 0 bases and J by 4 bases, with 12 bases between the two germline ends. The CDR3 sequence is 15 residues long.

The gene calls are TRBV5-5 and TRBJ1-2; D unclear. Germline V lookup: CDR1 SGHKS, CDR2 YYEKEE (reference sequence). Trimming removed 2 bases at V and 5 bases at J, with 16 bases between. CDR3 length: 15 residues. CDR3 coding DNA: TGTGCCAGCAGCTTCTCCGACGGTAGAGGATATGGCTACACCTTC. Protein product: CASSFSDGRGYGYTF.

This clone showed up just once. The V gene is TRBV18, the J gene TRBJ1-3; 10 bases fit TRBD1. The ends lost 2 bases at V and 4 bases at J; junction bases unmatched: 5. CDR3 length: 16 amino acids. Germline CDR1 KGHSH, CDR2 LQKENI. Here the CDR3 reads CASSPVTGGYGNTIYF. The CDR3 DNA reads TGTGCCAGCTCACCAGTGACAGGGGGCTACGGAAACACCATATATTTT.

The DNA for the CDR3 is TGTGCCAGCAGCCTAGGACGGGCAGACTATGGCTACACCTTC. Its translation is CASSLGRADYGYTF. The chain carries TRBV3-1 (or the pseudogene TRBV3-2) and TRBJ1-2; D is uncertain. V was shortened by 4 bases and J by 3 bases, with 12 bases between the two germline ends. The germline CDR1 and CDR2 sequences are LGHDT and YNNKEL (reference sequence). The CDR3 runs 14 residues.

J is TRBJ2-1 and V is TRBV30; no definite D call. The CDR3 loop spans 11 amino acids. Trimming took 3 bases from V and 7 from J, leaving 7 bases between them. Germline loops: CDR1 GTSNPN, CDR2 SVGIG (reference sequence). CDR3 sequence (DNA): TGTGCCTGGAGGTTTATTAATGAGCAGTTCTTC. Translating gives CAWRFINEQFF.

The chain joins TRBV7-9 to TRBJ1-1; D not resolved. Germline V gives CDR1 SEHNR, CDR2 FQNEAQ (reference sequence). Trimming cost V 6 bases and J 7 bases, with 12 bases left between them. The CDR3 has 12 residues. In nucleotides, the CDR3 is TGTGCCAGCAGACCCGCAACCCTTGAAGCTTTCTTT. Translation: CASRPATLEAFF.

For the CDR3, the DNA is TGTGCCACTTCGCCCGGGACAGGGGCCTACAATGAGCAGTTCTTC. It is translated as CATSPGTGAYNEQFF. This rearrangement joins TRBV6-5 to TRBJ2-1, with 10 bases lining up with TRBD1. V was pared by 10 bases and J by 2 bases, with 8 bases of the junction left unmatched. Per germline, CDR1 MNHEY and CDR2 SVGAGI. The CDR3 sequence is 15 residues long.

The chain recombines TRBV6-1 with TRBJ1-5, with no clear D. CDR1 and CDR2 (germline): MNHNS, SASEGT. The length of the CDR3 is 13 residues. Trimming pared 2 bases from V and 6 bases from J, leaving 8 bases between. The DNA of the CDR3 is TGTGCCAGCAGTGAAAAAGAGGCTCAGCCCCAGCATTTT. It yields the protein CASSEKEAQPQHF.